Presented here are 27 T cell receptor beta chains from one specimen sequenced in a study of CD8 T cells in Susac syndrome. Random hexamers served to reverse transcribe roughly 0.5 to 1 ug RNA. TCRdb ran MiXCR on the immunoSEQ multiplex PCR reads and lists one entry per CDR3 protein. The profile shows about 85,000 distinct CDR3 sequences, approximately 95% of them singletons. Sequencing was carried out using CD8+ T cells from PBMCs. The receptors were sampled from a human donor with Susac syndrome.

The CDR3 reads CASSLVPRDEQFF. CDR3 nucleotide sequence: TGTGCCAGCAGCTTAGTGCCCAGGGATGAGCAGTTCTTC. This chain links TRBV11-2 with TRBJ2-1; a weak D match, TRBD1 (5 bases). The V gene's germline CDR1 is SGHAT and CDR2 FQNNGV. Trimming cost V 1 base and J 8 bases, with 9 bases left between them. This CDR3 comprises 13 residues.

The genes are TRBV6-2 or TRBV6-3 and TRBJ1-5, with D possibly matching TRBD1 (6 bases). This CDR3 has 13 residues. Germline V gene lookup returns CDR1 MNHEY and CDR2 SVGEGT. Trimming removed 9 bases from V and 3 bases from J, with 12 bases in between. DNA for the CDR3: TGTGCCAGTTCGACAGGCCACAATCAGCCCCAGCATTTT. Its protein is CASSTGHNQPQHF.

The J gene is TRBJ2-6, the V gene TRBV27; D gene uncertain. The CDR3 is made up of 13 amino acids. V was trimmed by 3 bases and J by 1 base, leaving 1 base between them. The germline V gene encodes CDR1 MNHEY and CDR2 SMNVEV (reference sequence). CDR3 DNA: TGTGCCAGCAGTTTTTCTGGGGCCAACGTCCTGACTTTC. This encodes CASSFSGANVLTF.

V is TRBV20-1 and J is TRBJ2-7; 10 nucleotides match TRBD1. Germline CDR1 and CDR2: DFQATT and SNEGSKA (reference sequence). V gave up 3 bases and J gave up 0 bases; unmatched junction bases: 11. The CDR3 spans 17 residues. The CDR3 DNA reads TGCAGTGCTAGCCTTAGAACCGGGACAGGGGCCTCCTACGAGCAGTACTTC. Encoded protein: CSASLRTGTGASYEQYF.

V and J are TRBV7-8 and TRBJ1-5; TRBD1 is a possible D gene (6 bases). The ends were cut back, 4 bases at V and 3 bases at J, with 16 bases in the middle. CDR1 is SGHVS and CDR2 is FQNEAQ in the germline V gene. The CDR3 covers 16 residues. The DNA of the CDR3 is TGTGCCAGCAGCTCCCCGGAGGGACAACACAATCAGCCCCAGCATTTT. Translating it yields CASSSPEGQHNQPQHF.

This CDR3 reads CASSESGVGKETQYF. The CDR3 nucleotides read TGTGCCAGCAGCGAATCAGGGGTGGGGAAGGAGACCCAGTACTTC. The chain links TRBV6-5 to TRBJ2-5, with D possibly TRBD1 on 6 matching bases. This CDR3 has 15 residues. Trimming removed 6 bases at V and 5 bases at J, with 19 bases between. CDR1 MNHEY and CDR2 SVGAGI come from the germline V gene.

The chain couples TRBV12-5 to TRBJ2-1; D gene ambiguous. Trimming removed 3 bases at V and 1 base at J, with 10 bases between. The length of the CDR3 is 15 residues. Germline CDR1 and CDR2: LGHNT and FRNRAP. Written as DNA, the CDR3 is TGTGCTAGTGGTTTCGGCGGTGGGTCCTACAATGAGCAGTTCTTC. Protein product: CASGFGGGSYNEQFF.

Here the CDR3 reads CASSNLAGTSNIQYF. CDR3 nucleotide sequence: TGTGCCAGCAGCAATCTAGCGGGAACCTCAAACATTCAGTACTTC. The chain is built from TRBV12-3 or TRBV12-4 and TRBJ2-4; 9 bases map to TRBD2. V gave up 6 bases and J gave up 6 bases; unmatched junction bases: 9. The CDR3 spans 15 residues.

The V gene is TRBV27, the J gene TRBJ1-1; D is unclear. V lost 5 bases to trimming and J lost 5 bases, with 18 bases between them. Germline CDR1 reads MNHEY; CDR2 reads SMNVEV (reference sequence). There are 15 residues in the CDR3. DNA for the CDR3: TGTGCCAGCAGTCCTGGACCTCGCCCCGGGACTGAAGCTTTCTTT. It is translated as CASSPGPRPGTEAFF.

This chain links TRBV15 with TRBJ2-1, with unresolved D. The ends were cut back, 0 bases at V and 0 bases at J, with 12 bases in the middle. The germline V gene has CDR1 LNHNV and CDR2 YYDKDF (reference sequence). There are 17 residues in the CDR3. CDR3 amino acids: CATSRDRPVSSYNEQFF. For the CDR3, the DNA is TGTGCCACCAGCAGAGATAGGCCTGTAAGCTCCTACAATGAGCAGTTCTTC.

The CDR3 is CASSVGGDGYTF. DNA for the CDR3: TGTGCCAGCAGCGTTGGGGGCGACGGCTACACCTTC. The V gene is TRBV9, the J gene TRBJ1-2, with D perhaps TRBD1 (6 bases). Per germline, CDR1 SGDLS and CDR2 YYNGEE. The CDR3 contains 12 residues. Trimming removed 2 bases at V and 8 bases at J, with 10 bases between.

This clonotype was recorded only once. This rearrangement joins TRBV12-3 or TRBV12-4 to TRBJ2-5; possibly TRBD1 for D (6 bases). V was shortened by 5 bases and J by 3 bases, with 16 bases between the two germline ends. This CDR3 has 15 amino acids. CDR3 protein: CASSGILGTKETQYF. CDR3 DNA: TGTGCCAGCAGTGGGATTTTAGGGACAAAAGAGACCCAGTACTTC.

By proportion, this clonotype is medium-sized. V and J are TRBV7-8 and TRBJ2-1; 11 bases line up with TRBD2. The CDR3 is made up of 16 amino acids. The germline CDR1 and CDR2 sequences are SGHVS and FQNEAQ. V shed 4 bases, J shed 5 bases, and the junction held 7 bases outside the gene matches. This chain's CDR3 is CASSSIGTSGDNEQFF. The CDR3 region has the DNA TGTGCCAGCAGCTCCATCGGGACTAGCGGCGACAATGAGCAGTTCTTC.

The V gene is TRBV2, the J gene TRBJ2-7; maybe TRBD1 (6 bases). The ends were cut back, 1 base at V and 3 bases at J, with 10 bases in the middle. This CDR3 has 14 residues. The germline V gene has CDR1 SNHLY and CDR2 FYNNEI. CDR3 sequence: CASSEGQVIYEQYF. The CDR3 coding sequence is TGTGCCAGCAGTGAAGGACAGGTAATCTACGAGCAGTACTTC.

V is TRBV5-1 and J is TRBJ2-1; perhaps TRBD2 as D (6 bases). Trimming left V 1 base short and J 4 bases short, with 15 bases between. CDR3 size: 16 residues. Per the germline V gene, CDR1 is SGHRS and CDR2 is YFSETQ. The CDR3 region has the DNA TGCGCCAGCAGCTTGTCGTCGCCTAGCGATTACAATGAGCAGTTCTTC. Protein sequence: CASSLSSPSDYNEQFF.

V gene TRBV7-2 combines with J gene TRBJ2-3; D ambiguous. The V end was cut by 5 bases, the J end by 3 bases, with 6 bases between. The CDR3 contains 12 residues. Germline V gene lookup returns CDR1 SGHTA and CDR2 FQGNSA. CDR3: CASSPRTDTQYF. CDR3 in DNA: TGTGCCAGCAGCCCTAGGACAGATACGCAGTATTTT.

This chain joins TRBV5-6 and TRBJ2-3; D possibly corresponds to TRBD1 (5 bases). CDR3 length: 18 amino acids. Trimming removed 4 bases from V and 2 bases from J, with 23 bases in between. In germline, CDR1 is SGHDT, CDR2 YYEEEE. The CDR3 sequence: CASSREPLTERTTDTQYF. The CDR3 DNA sequence: TGTGCCAGCAGCCGAGAACCTCTGACAGAGAGGACCACAGATACGCAGTATTTT.

This clonotype was counted once. This rearrangement joins TRBV29-1 to TRBJ2-3, with 8 positions matching TRBD2. The CDR3 is made up of 14 amino acids. Germline-derived CDR1 and CDR2 are SQVTM and ANQGSEA. Trimming at V came to 4 bases and at J to 6 bases, leaving 9 bases not matched to a gene. CDR3 protein: CSVVGTRFSDTQYF. The CDR3 DNA sequence: TGCAGCGTTGTGGGGACTAGGTTTTCTGATACGCAGTATTTT.

The gene calls are TRBV29-1 and TRBJ2-5; possibly TRBD2 for D (6 bases). The CDR3 is made up of 14 amino acids. V lost 3 bases and J lost 3, with 14 bases in between. Germline values: CDR1 SQVTM, CDR2 ANQGSEA. DNA for the CDR3: TGCAGCGTTGATGCGGGGCCGAATAAAGAGACCCAGTACTTC. Encoded protein: CSVDAGPNKETQYF.

The chain recombines TRBV5-6 with TRBJ1-2; TRBD1 matches 7 bases. Germline V CDR1 and CDR2: SGHDT, YYEEEE. The junction had 7 bases not matched to a gene; V was cut back by 0 bases and J by 8 bases. CDR3 length: 14 residues. The DNA of the CDR3 is TGTGCCAGCAGCTTGGGACAGGGTACGGGGGGCTACACCTTC. Its protein is CASSLGQGTGGYTF.

The V call is TRBV20-1, the J call TRBJ2-1; D is unresolved. Per germline, CDR1 DFQATT and CDR2 SNEGSKA (reference sequence). CDR3 length equals 13 residues. Trimming pared 5 bases from V and 9 bases from J, leaving 17 bases between. The CDR3 DNA is TGCAGTGCTCCCAGAGAAGCGTGGGGTGAGCAGTTCTTC. Translating gives CSAPREAWGEQFF.

The table lists this clonotype with a few counts. V usage is TRBV30 and J usage is TRBJ2-4, with unresolved D. Germline assignment: CDR1 GTSNPN and CDR2 SVGIG (reference sequence). CDR3 length: 12 residues. Between the trimmed V and J ends, which lost 1 base and 2 bases, there was a span of 3 bases. Written as DNA, the CDR3 is TGTGCCTGGAGTGAGACCAAAAACATTCAGTACTTC. It translates to CAWSETKNIQYF.

CDR3 DNA sequence: TGCGCCAGCAGCACCGGACAGACGGAGCAGTTCTTC. It encodes CASSTGQTEQFF. The chain links TRBV5-1 to TRBJ2-1, with D possibly matching TRBD1 (6 bases). Deletions cut 4 bases from V and 10 bases from J, with 12 bases between. Germline CDR1 is SGHRS and CDR2 is YFSETQ. The CDR3 is made up of 12 amino acids.

The chain has TRBV30 and TRBJ2-3, with a possible D match to TRBD1 (6 bases). Trimming cost V 4 bases and J 4 bases, with 15 bases left between them. The germline CDR1 and CDR2 sequences are GTSNPN and SVGIG (reference sequence). CDR3 length equals 14 residues. CDR3 residues: CAWTGVGGSDTQYF. As DNA, the CDR3 is TGTGCCTGGACCGGGGTAGGGGGATCAGATACGCAGTATTTT.

This clonotype was detected once. The rearrangement uses TRBV30 and TRBJ1-1; maybe TRBD1 (5 bases). CDR1 GTSNPN and CDR2 SVGIG come from the germline V gene (reference sequence). This CDR3 is 12 amino acids long. The V gene lost 4 bases and the J gene lost 8 bases, with 14 bases spanning the gap. CDR3 region: CAWTPAGVEAFF. The DNA of the CDR3 is TGTGCCTGGACCCCGGCGGGGGTCGAAGCTTTCTTT.

The CDR3 reads CASSSRRDGIEQFF. CDR3 bases: TGTGCCAGCAGCTCCCGGCGGGACGGCATCGAGCAGTTCTTC. This sequence joins TRBV14 and TRBJ2-1; perhaps TRBD2 as D (6 bases). The V and J ends lost 5 bases and 10 bases respectively, with 18 bases between them. The germline V gene has CDR1 SGHDN and CDR2 FVKESK. This CDR3 spans 14 amino acids.

This clonotype has only a few counts. The genes are TRBV4-1 and TRBJ2-1; no reliable D call. The germline CDR1 and CDR2 sequences are MGHRA and YSYEKL. CDR3 length: 14 residues. V dropped 4 bases and J dropped 5 bases, with 12 bases sitting between them. DNA of the CDR3: TGCGCCAGCAGCCCCCAAGGCCAGCACAATGAGCAGTTCTTC. Protein product: CASSPQGQHNEQFF.